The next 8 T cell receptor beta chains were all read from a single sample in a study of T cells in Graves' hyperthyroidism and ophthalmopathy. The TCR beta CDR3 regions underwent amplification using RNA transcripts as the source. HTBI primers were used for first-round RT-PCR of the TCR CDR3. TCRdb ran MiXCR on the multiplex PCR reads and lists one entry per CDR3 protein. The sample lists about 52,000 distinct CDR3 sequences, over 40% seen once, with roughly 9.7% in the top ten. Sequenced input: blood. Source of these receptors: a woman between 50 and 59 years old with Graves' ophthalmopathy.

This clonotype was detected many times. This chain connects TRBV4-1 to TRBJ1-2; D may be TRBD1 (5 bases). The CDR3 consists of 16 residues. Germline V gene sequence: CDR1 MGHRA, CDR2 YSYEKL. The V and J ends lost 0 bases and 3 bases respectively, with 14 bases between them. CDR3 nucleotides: TGCGCCAGCAGCCAAGACGGGCGACAGCGGGACTATGGCTACACCTTC. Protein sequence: CASSQDGRQRDYGYTF.

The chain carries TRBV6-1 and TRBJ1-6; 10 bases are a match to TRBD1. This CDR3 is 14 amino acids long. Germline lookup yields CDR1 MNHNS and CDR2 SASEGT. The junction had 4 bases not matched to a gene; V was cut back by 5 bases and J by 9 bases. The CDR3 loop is CASSLTGGGSPLHF. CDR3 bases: TGTGCCAGCAGTCTGACAGGGGGCGGTTCACCCCTCCACTTT.

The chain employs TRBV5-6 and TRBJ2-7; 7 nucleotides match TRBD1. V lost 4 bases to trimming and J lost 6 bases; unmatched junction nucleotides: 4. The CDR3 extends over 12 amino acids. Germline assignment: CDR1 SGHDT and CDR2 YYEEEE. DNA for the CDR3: TGTGCCAGCAGCATGGGACAGCGCGAGCAGTACTTC. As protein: CASSMGQREQYF.

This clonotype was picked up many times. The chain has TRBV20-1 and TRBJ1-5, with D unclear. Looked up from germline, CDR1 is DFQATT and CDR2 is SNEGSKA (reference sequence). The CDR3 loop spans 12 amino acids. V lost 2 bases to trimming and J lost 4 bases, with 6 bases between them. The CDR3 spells CSARLGNQPQHF. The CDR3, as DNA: TGCAGTGCTAGATTGGGTAATCAGCCCCAGCATTTT.

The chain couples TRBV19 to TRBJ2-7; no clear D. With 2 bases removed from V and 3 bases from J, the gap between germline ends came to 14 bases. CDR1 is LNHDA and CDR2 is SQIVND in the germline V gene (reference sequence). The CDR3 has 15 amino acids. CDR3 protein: CASSIFRATSYEQYF. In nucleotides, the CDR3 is TGTGCCAGTAGTATATTTAGGGCAACGAGCTACGAGCAGTACTTC.

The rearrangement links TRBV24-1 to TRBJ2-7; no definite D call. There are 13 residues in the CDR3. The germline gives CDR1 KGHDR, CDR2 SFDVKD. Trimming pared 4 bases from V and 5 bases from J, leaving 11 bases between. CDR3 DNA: TGTGCCACCAGTGAGTCGGTGGAGAACGAGCAGTACTTC. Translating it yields CATSESVENEQYF.

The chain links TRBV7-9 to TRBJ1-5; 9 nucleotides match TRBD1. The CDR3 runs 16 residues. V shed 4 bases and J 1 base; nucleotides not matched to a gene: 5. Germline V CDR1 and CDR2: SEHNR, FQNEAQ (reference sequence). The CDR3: CASSSRDRDSNQPQHF. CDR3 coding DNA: TGTGCCAGCAGCTCCCGGGACAGGGACAGCAATCAGCCCCAGCATTTT.

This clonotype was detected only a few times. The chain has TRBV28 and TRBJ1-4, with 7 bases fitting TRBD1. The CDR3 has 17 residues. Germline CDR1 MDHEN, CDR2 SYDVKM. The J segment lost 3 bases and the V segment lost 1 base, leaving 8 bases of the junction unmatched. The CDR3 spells CASSLYQGGRANEKLFF. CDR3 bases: TGTGCCAGCAGTTTATATCAGGGGGGAAGGGCTAATGAAAAACTGTTTTTT. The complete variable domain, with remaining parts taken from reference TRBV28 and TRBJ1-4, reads DVKVTQSSRYLVKRTGEKVFLECVQDMDHENMFWYRQDPGLGLRLIYFSYDVKMKEKGDIPEGYSVSREKKERFSLILESASTNQTSMYLCASSLYQGGRANEKLFFGSGTQLSVL.